This TCR beta chain was sequenced during a study of cytotoxic CD8 clonotypes in ibrutinib-treated CLL. Turning to the study itself: Partial response was seen in 25 or so patients and complete response in 2; after median roughly six years, about 15 stayed remitted, 12 progressed. Average yields of 255,043 productive templates and 75,000 to 95,000 productive rearrangements characterized the samples. Study observations and caveats: Clonality was elevated at ibrutinib response and had returned toward baseline at progression.

As concerns this clone: The target antigen is unknown.

The CDR3 covers 15 residues. V lost 1 base and J lost 5, with 12 bases in between. The germline CDR1 and CDR2 sequences are LNHDA and SQIVND (reference sequence). For TCR beta libraries, about 2 micrograms of genomic DNA were obtained from cryopreserved PBMCs. Produced via immunoSEQ multiplex PCR; TCRdb's table is partial and in-frame only. The sample lists 150,000 to 200,000 clones; around nine tenths were seen once. This clonotype originated in a human donor with chronic lymphocytic leukemia. This chain connects TRBV19 to TRBJ2-1; a possible D gene is TRBD1 (6 bases). This specimen was PBMCs, taken at disease progression, from a patient treated with ibrutinib. The CDR3 region has the DNA TGTGCCAGTAGTATAGCAGGGGCGTCTCACAATGAGCAGTTCTTC. It codes for CASSIAGASHNEQFF.